In its sample, the clone carrying this T cell receptor (beta chain) was seen many times. The data were obtained in a study of low-dose radiotherapy and immunotherapy resistance in tumors. Time point of the sample: before trial treatment. All eligible patients presented with advanced solid tumors that contained no tumor-infiltrating lymphocytes. Gene-specific TRAV and TRBV primers were used for first-strand cDNA, covering alpha and beta chains. TCR amplification ran 15 to 25 PCR cycles using constant-region and V-primer adapter primers. TCRdb itself ran the reads through MiXCR, one entry per CDR3 protein. Of around 68,000 distinct CDR3 sequences listed, about 30% were seen once; the top ten hold about 6.6%. CDR1 is DFQATT, CDR2 SNEGSKA, per germline (reference sequence). This CDR3 region has 16 residues. The V and J ends lost 0 bases and 1 base respectively, with 13 bases between them.

The rearrangement links TRBV20-1 to TRBJ1-5; D gene unclear. The input for sequencing was PBMCs, taken before treatment. The TCR was taken from a male donor with rectosigmoid adenocarcinoma. The chain's CDR3 is CSARDQLTWSNQPQHF. Here the CDR3 DNA reads TGCAGTGCTAGAGATCAACTGACTTGGAGCAATCAGCCCCAGCATTTT.